A selection of T cell receptor beta chains follows, all from one sample in a study of T cell repertoires in cytomegalovirus infection. Using its own MiXCR run on the reads, TCRdb lists one record per CDR3 protein. The data hold approximately 200,000 distinct CDR3 sequences, with over 25% observed a single time. Sequencing input: PBMCs. These receptors originate from a human donor in good health (CMV status not recorded). Some clones in this sample may be carry-over from other donors' samples. The CDR3 runs from the conserved cysteine through the conserved F or W. A D gene is named only where the DNA matches it firmly. Clone size, where shown, is once, few, many, or a class for clones that have expanded.

d_gene	abundance	v_gene	j_gene	CDR3aa	CDR3nt
.	many	TRBV11-2	TRBJ2-1	CASSPPPLYNEQFF	TGTGCCAGCAGCCCCCCTCCCCTTTACAATGAGCAGTTCTTC
TRBD1	.	TRBV2	TRBJ2-1	CASSRDRVNEQFF	TGTGCCAGCAGTCGGGACAGGGTCAATGAGCAGTTCTTC
TRBD1	many	TRBV7-2	TRBJ1-4	CASSPGQAKEKLFF	TGTGCCAGCAGCCCGGGACAGGCGAAGGAAAAACTGTTTTTT
.	many	TRBV7-8	TRBJ2-1	CASSFIINPQYEQFF	TGTGCCAGCAGCTTTATCATTAATCCGCAATATGAGCAGTTCTTC
.	.	TRBV25-1	TRBJ1-2	CASSAGPGGYTF	TGTGCCAGCAGTGCCGGACCCGGCGGCTACACCTTC
.	.	TRBV7-9	TRBJ2-7	CASSSSVKDYEQYF	TGTGCCAGCAGCTCCTCCGTAAAGGACTACGAGCAGTACTTC
.	few	TRBV12-3/TRBV12-4	TRBJ2-3	CASTLTGGGTQYF	TGTGCCAGCACCCTCACAGGAGGAGGTACGCAGTATTTT
.	few	TRBV7-2	TRBJ2-7	CASSLGGAEQYF	TGTGCCAGCAGCTTAGGTGGGGCCGAGCAGTACTTC
.	.	TRBV5-1	TRBJ2-1	CASSFLADSTYNEQFF	TGCGCCAGCAGCTTTCTTGCGGACAGCACCTACAATGAGCAGTTCTTC
TRBD1	.	TRBV4-3	TRBJ1-4	CASSQDAGQGARKLFF	TGCGCCAGCAGCCAAGATGCGGGACAGGGGGCGCGAAAACTGTTTTTT
TRBD2	.	TRBV6-5	TRBJ2-1	CASSYGAREGLLGEQFF	TGTGCCAGCAGTTACGGAGCCAGGGAGGGTTTACTTGGTGAGCAGTTCTTC
.	.	TRBV10-3	TRBJ1-4	CAISPEGGRFVGEEKLFF	TGTGCCATCAGCCCCGAGGGGGGGCGATTCGTGGGGGAGGAAAAACTGTTTTTT
TRBD1	.	TRBV20-1	TRBJ1-1	CSARDVGQATTAEAFF	TGCAGTGCTAGAGACGTTGGACAGGCAACCACGGCTGAAGCTTTCTTT
.	many	TRBV6-2/TRBV6-3	TRBJ2-3	CASSFGTTTDTQYF	TGTGCCAGCAGTTTTGGGACCACCACAGATACGCAGTATTTT
.	.	TRBV5-1	TRBJ1-2	CASSALTGNGYTF	TGCGCCAGCAGCGCCTTAACGGGGAATGGCTACACCTTC
.	.	TRBV6-1	TRBJ1-6	CASARREINSPLHF	TGTGCCAGCGCCCGGAGGGAAATTAATTCACCCCTCCACTTT
.	.	TRBV18	TRBJ2-3	CASSTGDTQYF	TGTGCCAGCTCCACGGGGGACACGCAGTATTTT
.	many	TRBV7-2	TRBJ1-1	CASSFTRDPIEAFF	TGTGCCAGCAGCTTCACACGGGACCCCATTGAAGCTTTCTTT
TRBD1	few	TRBV6-2/TRBV6-3	TRBJ2-7	CASSYSGQGAYEQYF	TGTGCCAGCAGTTACTCGGGACAGGGGGCTTACGAGCAGTACTTC
.	.	TRBV6-5	TRBJ2-7	CASSYAGVGGADYEQYF	TGTGCCAGCAGTTACGCCGGGGTTGGCGGGGCTGATTACGAGCAGTACTTC
.	few	TRBV15	TRBJ1-1	CATSHRGATEAFF	TGTGCCACCAGCCACCGGGGGGCCACTGAAGCTTTCTTT
.	.	TRBV12-5	TRBJ2-1	CASGSLGNEQFF	TGTGCTAGTGGTTCACTCGGCAATGAGCAGTTCTTC
.	few	TRBV12-3/TRBV12-4	TRBJ1-5	CASSFGRSNQPQHF	TGTGCCAGCAGTTTTGGGAGGAGCAATCAGCCCCAGCATTTT
.	.	TRBV7-9	TRBJ2-7	CASSPAGNYEQYF	TGTGCCAGCAGCCCGGCCGGGAACTACGAGCAGTACTTC
.	.	TRBV2	TRBJ1-6	CASSGGSSPLHF	TGTGCCAGCAGTGGGGGGAGTTCACCCCTCCACTTT
.	few	TRBV6-5	TRBJ1-1	CASSPPTAPDTEAFF	TGTGCCAGCAGTCCCCCCACGGCGCCGGACACTGAAGCTTTCTTT
.	.	TRBV6-2/TRBV6-3	TRBJ2-1	CATQGVSQRGEQFF	TGTGCCACCCAAGGAGTCTCGCAACGTGGTGAGCAGTTCTTC
TRBD1	.	TRBV6-5	TRBJ2-1	CASSLYRDRGNEQFF	TGTGCCAGCAGTCTCTACCGGGACAGGGGAAATGAGCAGTTCTTC
.	.	TRBV5-5	TRBJ1-1	CASSLGPRVDDTEAFF	TGTGCCAGCAGCTTGGGTCCGAGGGTAGATGACACTGAAGCTTTCTTT
.	.	TRBV20-1	TRBJ1-3	CSARRGFAGNTIYF	TGCAGTGCTAGGCGGGGGTTTGCTGGAAACACCATATATTTT
.	.	TRBV12-3/TRBV12-4	TRBJ2-7	CASSFRRLGGQYF	TGTGCCAGCAGTTTTCGGAGGCTAGGAGGGCAGTACTTC
.	.	TRBV20-1	TRBJ2-3	CSATDGGRTDTQYF	TGCAGTGCTACGGACGGGGGGCGAACAGATACGCAGTATTTT
TRBD2	few	TRBV7-2	TRBJ2-1	CASSLEIGGGAFRNEQFF	TGTGCCAGCAGCTTAGAAATTGGCGGGGGGGCCTTTAGGAATGAGCAGTTCTTC
.	many	TRBV7-2	TRBJ2-5	CASSSPNLGETQYF	TGTGCCAGCAGCTCTCCGAATCTGGGGGAGACCCAGTACTTC
.	.	TRBV7-2	TRBJ2-7	CASSLDFEESEQYF	TGTGCCAGCAGCTTAGATTTTGAGGAGAGCGAGCAGTACTTC
.	.	TRBV27	TRBJ2-1	CASSLGSSYNEQFF	TGTGCCAGCAGTTTAGGGTCCTCCTACAATGAGCAGTTCTTC
.	many	TRBV7-9	TRBJ2-6	CASSFGLHSGANVLTF	TGTGCCAGCAGCTTTGGTCTCCACTCTGGGGCCAACGTCCTGACTTTC
.	few	TRBV6-2/TRBV6-3	TRBJ2-6	CASSYSAGNRANVLTF	TGTGCCAGCAGTTACTCGGCCGGGAACCGGGCCAACGTCCTGACTTTC
TRBD1	few	TRBV20-1	TRBJ1-2	CSARGDRATNYGYTF	TGCAGTGCTAGAGGGGACAGGGCGACTAACTATGGCTACACCTTC
TRBD1	.	TRBV6-2/TRBV6-3	TRBJ1-2	CASSYEGQVDNTF	TGTGCCAGCAGTTACGAGGGACAGGTTGACAACACCTTC
.	many	TRBV7-8	TRBJ1-5	CASSPGRVLNNQPQHF	TGTGCCAGCAGCCCTGGCAGGGTGTTAAACAATCAGCCCCAGCATTTT
TRBD2	.	TRBV6-5	TRBJ2-1	CASRETSGGSYNEQFF	TGTGCCAGCAGGGAGACTAGCGGGGGCTCCTACAATGAGCAGTTCTTC
.	.	TRBV12-3/TRBV12-4	TRBJ1-1	CASSAPEPAANTEAFF	TGTGCCAGCAGTGCTCCTGAACCCGCGGCGAACACTGAAGCTTTCTTT
TRBD1	few	TRBV6-5	TRBJ1-2	CASGRGGGYTF	TGTGCCAGCGGTAGAGGGGGCGGCTACACCTTC
.	.	TRBV20-1	TRBJ1-2	CSARTTRGLVYGYTF	TGCAGTGCTAGGACGACGAGGGGATTAGTGTATGGCTACACCTTC
.	few	TRBV29-1	TRBJ2-5	CSVVRTGETQYF	TGCAGCGTTGTTCGGACGGGAGAGACCCAGTACTTC
TRBD1	.	TRBV6-1	TRBJ1-2	CASSFGTGYGYTF	TGTGCCAGCAGTTTTGGGACAGGGTATGGCTACACCTTC
TRBD2	.	TRBV5-1	TRBJ2-1	CASSPGGRGAEQFF	TGCGCCAGCAGCCCGGGGGGGAGGGGGGCTGAGCAGTTCTTC
.	.	TRBV7-3	TRBJ2-7	CASRKNLASEQYF	TGTGCCAGCAGAAAAAATTTGGCGAGCGAGCAGTACTTC
.	.	TRBV27	TRBJ2-6	CASSLLSELGANVLTF	TGTGCCAGCAGTTTATTGTCGGAACTTGGGGCCAACGTCCTGACTTTC
TRBD1	.	TRBV6-6	TRBJ1-5	CASSPGGSGNQPQHF	TGTGCCAGCAGTCCAGGGGGGTCGGGCAATCAGCCCCAGCATTTT
TRBD1	.	TRBV19	TRBJ2-2	CASTRTGGIGELFF	TGTGCCAGTACCCGGACAGGGGGAATCGGGGAGCTGTTTTTT
.	.	TRBV30	TRBJ1-1	CAWRLNTEAFF	TGTGCCTGGCGGTTGAACACTGAAGCTTTCTTT
TRBD1	.	TRBV20-1	TRBJ1-5	CSALSDRGNQPQHF	TGCAGTGCACTCTCGGACAGGGGCAATCAGCCCCAGCATTTT
.	many	TRBV29-1	TRBJ1-2	CSVPAGGAYGYTF	TGCAGCGTTCCCGCCGGCGGAGCCTATGGCTACACCTTC